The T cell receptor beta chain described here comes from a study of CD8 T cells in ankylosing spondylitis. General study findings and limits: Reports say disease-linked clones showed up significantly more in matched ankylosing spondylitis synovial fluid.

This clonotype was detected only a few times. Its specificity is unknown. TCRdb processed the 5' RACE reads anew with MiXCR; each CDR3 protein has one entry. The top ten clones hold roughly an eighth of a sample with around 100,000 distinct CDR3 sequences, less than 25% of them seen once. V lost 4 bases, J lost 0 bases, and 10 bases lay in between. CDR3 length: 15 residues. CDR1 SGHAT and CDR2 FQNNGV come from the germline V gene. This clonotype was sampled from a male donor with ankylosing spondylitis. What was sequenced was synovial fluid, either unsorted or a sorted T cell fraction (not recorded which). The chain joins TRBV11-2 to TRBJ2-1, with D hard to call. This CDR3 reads CASSSPRSSYNEQFF. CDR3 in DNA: TGTGCCAGCAGCTCCCCCCGGAGCTCCTACAATGAGCAGTTCTTC.